This TCR beta chain was retrieved from a study of shared clonotypes between healthy human individuals. Study-wide points: Measured sharing among donors was expected to vary with sequencing depth.

Sequencing was performed with immunoSEQ multiplex PCR; in TCRdb, only in-frame clones are kept and a portion is missing. The sample includes 2 million to 2.5 million clones, 85% to 95% seen only once; the top ten take about 0.37%. Naive CD45RA+ and memory CD45RA-negative subsets were split from CD4+ cells. This CDR3 is built from 19 residues. Germline V gene lookup returns CDR1 LNHNV and CDR2 YYDKDF (reference sequence). The J segment lost 0 bases and the V segment lost 3 bases, leaving 14 bases of the junction unmatched. Concerning this clone: Its antigen remains unidentified.

This clonotype originated in a man aged 18 to 30 in good health. Some clones in this sample may be carry-over from other donors' samples. The sequenced material came from naive CD4+ T cells from PBMCs. Documented subset: CD45RA+ positively selected. The J gene is TRBJ1-3, the V gene TRBV15; 7 bases match TRBD1. DNA of the CDR3: TGTGCCACCAGCAGGCCCCCTCGACAGGGTCCAAGCTCTGGAAACACCATATATTTT. Encoded protein: CATSRPPRQGPSSGNTIYF.